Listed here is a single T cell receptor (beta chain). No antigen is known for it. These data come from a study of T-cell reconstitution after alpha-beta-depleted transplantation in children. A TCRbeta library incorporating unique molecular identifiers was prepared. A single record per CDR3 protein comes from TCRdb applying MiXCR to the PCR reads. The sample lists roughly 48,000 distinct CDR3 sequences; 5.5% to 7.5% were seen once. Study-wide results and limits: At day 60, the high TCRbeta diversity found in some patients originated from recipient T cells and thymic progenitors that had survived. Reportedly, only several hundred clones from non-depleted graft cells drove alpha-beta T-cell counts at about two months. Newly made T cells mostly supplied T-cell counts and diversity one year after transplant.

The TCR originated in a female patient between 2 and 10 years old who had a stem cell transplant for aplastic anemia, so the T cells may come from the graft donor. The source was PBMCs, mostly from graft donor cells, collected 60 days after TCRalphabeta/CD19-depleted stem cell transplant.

The DNA of the CDR3 is TGTGCCATGGGCCCCGGGCTCAGCGGCGGGGAGCTGTTTTTT. Translating it yields CAMGPGLSGGELFF. The chain links TRBV4-2 to TRBJ2-2; tentative D call: TRBD2 (5 bases). V lost 10 bases and J 7 bases, leaving 19 bases between the germline ends. From germline, CDR1 is LGHNA and CDR2 YNFKEQ. This CDR3 contains 14 residues.